The T cell receptor (beta chain) under discussion was sequenced for a study of CD8 T cells in ankylosing spondylitis. CDR1 and CDR2 from the germline V gene are KGHDR and SFDVKD. The CDR3 is 16 amino acids. The V end lost 4 bases, the J end lost 2 bases, and 13 bases lay between the germline ends. This clonotype occurred many times. TCRdb passed the 5' RACE reads through MiXCR, listing each CDR3 protein once. Among some 130,000 distinct CDR3 sequences listed, roughly 15% were seen once. This chain uses TRBV24-1 with TRBJ2-2, with D possibly being TRBD1 (7 bases). This receptor was taken from a female donor with ankylosing spondylitis or in good health (not recorded which). Sequencing input: blood, either unsorted or a sorted T cell fraction (not recorded which). CDR3 DNA: TGTGCCACCAGTGACGCGGGACAGTCTAACACCGGGGAGCTGTTTTTT. This translates into CATSDAGQSNTGELFF.